This T cell receptor (beta chain) was sequenced in a study of early T cells in non-severe SARS-CoV-2 infection. TCRdb recomputed calls from the 5' RACE reads with MiXCR, one row per CDR3 protein. Of some 9,500 distinct CDR3 sequences listed, 4% to 5.5% were seen once; the top ten hold around a tenth. The CDR3 sequence is 15 residues long. V lost 6 bases to trimming and J lost 0 bases, with 9 bases between them. This clonotype ranks as medium-sized. The clonotype was recovered from an adult who was a healthcare worker with PCR-confirmed SARS-CoV-2 infection or an uninfected control (not recorded which). The J gene is TRBJ2-6, the V gene TRBV12-3 or TRBV12-4; no firm D call. The sample taken for sequencing was whole blood. The CDR3 spells CASRLDISGANVLTF. CDR3 bases: TGTGCCAGCAGACTTGACATCTCTGGGGCCAACGTCCTGACTTTC.